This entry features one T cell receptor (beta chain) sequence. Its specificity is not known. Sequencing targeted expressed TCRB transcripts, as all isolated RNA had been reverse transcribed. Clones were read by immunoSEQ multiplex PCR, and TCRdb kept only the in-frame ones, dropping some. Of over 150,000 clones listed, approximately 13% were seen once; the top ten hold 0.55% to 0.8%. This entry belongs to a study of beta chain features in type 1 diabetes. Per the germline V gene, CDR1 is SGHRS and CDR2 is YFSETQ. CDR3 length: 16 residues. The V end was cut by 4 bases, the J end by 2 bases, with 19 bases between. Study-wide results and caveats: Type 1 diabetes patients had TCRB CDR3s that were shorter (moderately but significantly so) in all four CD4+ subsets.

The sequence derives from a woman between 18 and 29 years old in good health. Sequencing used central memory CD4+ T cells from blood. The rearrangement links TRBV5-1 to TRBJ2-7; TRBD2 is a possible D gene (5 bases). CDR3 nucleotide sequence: TGCGCCAGCAGCCCCGCTCTCGGCGGGCTCACCTACGAGCAGTACTTC. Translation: CASSPALGGLTYEQYF.